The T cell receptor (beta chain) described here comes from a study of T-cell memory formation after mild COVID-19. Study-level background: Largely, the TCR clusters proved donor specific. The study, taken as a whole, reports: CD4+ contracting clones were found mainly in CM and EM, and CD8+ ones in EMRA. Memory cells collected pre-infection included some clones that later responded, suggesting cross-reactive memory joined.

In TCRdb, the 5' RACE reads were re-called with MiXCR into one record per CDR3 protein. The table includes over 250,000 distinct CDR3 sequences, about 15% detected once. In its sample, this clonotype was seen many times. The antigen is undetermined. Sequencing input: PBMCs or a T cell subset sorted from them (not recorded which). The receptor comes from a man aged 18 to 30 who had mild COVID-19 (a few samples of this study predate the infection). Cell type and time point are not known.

CDR3 sequence reads: CSAPNRDGADEQYF. CDR3 nucleotide sequence: TGCAGTGCCCCCAACAGGGACGGTGCCGACGAGCAGTACTTC. The chain couples TRBV20-1 to TRBJ2-7; D is possibly TRBD1 (6 bases). Germline CDR1 is DFQATT and CDR2 is SNEGSKA (reference sequence). V shed 6 bases and J shed 5 bases, with 20 bases lying between them. The CDR3 is made up of 14 amino acids.